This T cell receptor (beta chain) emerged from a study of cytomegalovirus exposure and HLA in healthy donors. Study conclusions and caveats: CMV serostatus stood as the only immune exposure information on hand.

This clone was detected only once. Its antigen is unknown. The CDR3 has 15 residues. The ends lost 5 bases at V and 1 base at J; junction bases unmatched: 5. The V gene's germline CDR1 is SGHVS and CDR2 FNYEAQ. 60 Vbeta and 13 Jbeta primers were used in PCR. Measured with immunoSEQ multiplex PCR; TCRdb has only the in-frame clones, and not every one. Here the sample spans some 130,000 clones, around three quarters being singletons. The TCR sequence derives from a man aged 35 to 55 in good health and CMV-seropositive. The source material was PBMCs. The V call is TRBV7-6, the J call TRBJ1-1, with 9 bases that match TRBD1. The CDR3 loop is CASSGGGQGNTEAFF. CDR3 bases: TGTGCCAGCAGCGGGGGGGGACAGGGGAACACTGAAGCTTTCTTT.